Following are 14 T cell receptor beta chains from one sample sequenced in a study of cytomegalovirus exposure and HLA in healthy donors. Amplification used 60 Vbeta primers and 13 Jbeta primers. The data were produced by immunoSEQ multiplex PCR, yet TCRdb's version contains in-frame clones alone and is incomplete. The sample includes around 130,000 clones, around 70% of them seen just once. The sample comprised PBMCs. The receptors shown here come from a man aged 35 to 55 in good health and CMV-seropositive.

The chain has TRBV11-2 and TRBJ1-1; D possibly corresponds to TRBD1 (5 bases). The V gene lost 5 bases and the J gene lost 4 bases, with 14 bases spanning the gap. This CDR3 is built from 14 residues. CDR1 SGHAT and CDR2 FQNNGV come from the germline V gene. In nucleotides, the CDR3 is TGTGCCAGCAGCCCTCAGGGAGGTACCACTGAAGCTTTCTTT. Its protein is CASSPQGGTTEAFF.

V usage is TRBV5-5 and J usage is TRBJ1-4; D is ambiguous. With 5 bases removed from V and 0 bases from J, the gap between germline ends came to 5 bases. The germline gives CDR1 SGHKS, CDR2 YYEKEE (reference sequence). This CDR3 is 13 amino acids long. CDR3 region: CASSSATNEKLFF. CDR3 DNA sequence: TGTGCCAGCAGTAGTGCAACTAATGAAAAACTGTTTTTT.

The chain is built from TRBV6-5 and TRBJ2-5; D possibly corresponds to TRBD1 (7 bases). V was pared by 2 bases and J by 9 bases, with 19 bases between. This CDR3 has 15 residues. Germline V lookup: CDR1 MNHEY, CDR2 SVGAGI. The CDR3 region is CASSYGPQGGSSQYF. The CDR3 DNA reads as TGTGCCAGCAGTTACGGACCCCAGGGGGGAAGTTCCCAGTACTTC.

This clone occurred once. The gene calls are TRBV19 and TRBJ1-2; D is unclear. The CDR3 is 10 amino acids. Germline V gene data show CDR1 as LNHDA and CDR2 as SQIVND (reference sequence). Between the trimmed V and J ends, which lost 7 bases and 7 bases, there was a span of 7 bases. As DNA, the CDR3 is TGTGCCAGTAAGGGAGCTGGCTACACCTTC. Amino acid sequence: CASKGAGYTF.

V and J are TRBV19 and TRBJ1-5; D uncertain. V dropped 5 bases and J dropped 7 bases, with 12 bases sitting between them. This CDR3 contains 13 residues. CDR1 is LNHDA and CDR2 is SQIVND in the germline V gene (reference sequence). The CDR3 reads CASSPLISQPQHF. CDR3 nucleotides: TGTGCCAGTAGTCCTCTAATATCGCAGCCCCAGCATTTT.

The CDR3 sequence: CASSPRQGFYNEQFF. CDR3 nucleotides: TGTGCCAGCAGTCCACGACAGGGGTTCTACAATGAGCAGTTCTTC. The chain carries TRBV27 and TRBJ2-1, with 8 bases identical to TRBD1. J was trimmed by 3 bases and V by 5 bases; bases with no gene match: 6. The germline CDR1 and CDR2 sequences are MNHEY and SMNVEV (reference sequence). This CDR3 has 15 amino acids.

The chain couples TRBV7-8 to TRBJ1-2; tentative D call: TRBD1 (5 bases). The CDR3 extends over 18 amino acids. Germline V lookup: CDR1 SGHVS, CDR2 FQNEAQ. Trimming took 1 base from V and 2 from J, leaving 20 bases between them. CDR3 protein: CASSLGWGGLAGNYGYTF. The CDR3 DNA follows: TGTGCCAGCAGCTTAGGATGGGGGGGACTGGCGGGCAACTATGGCTACACCTTC.

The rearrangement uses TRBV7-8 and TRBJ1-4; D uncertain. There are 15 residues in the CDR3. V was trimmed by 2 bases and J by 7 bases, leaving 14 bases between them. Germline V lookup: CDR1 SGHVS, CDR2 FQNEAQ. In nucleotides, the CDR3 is TGTGCCAGCAGCTTAATGCCCCTGCGGGGTGAAAAACTGTTTTTT. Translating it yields CASSLMPLRGEKLFF.

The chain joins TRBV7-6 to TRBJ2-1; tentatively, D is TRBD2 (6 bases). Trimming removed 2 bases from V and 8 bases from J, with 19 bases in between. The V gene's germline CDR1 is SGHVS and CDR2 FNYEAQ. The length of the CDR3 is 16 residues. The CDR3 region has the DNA TGTGCCAGCAGCTTAAGAGTAGCGGAGAGGGAGGATGAGCAGTTCTTC. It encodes CASSLRVAEREDEQFF.

The CDR3, as DNA: TGTGCCAGCTCACCAACCCGCGGGAGGCTAGATACGCAGTATTTT. Amino acid sequence: CASSPTRGRLDTQYF. This sequence joins TRBV18 and TRBJ2-3, with TRBD2 identical over 8 bases. Germline V gene sequence: CDR1 KGHSH, CDR2 LQKENI. The CDR3 sequence is 15 residues long. V was pared by 2 bases and J by 5 bases, with 6 bases of the junction left unmatched.

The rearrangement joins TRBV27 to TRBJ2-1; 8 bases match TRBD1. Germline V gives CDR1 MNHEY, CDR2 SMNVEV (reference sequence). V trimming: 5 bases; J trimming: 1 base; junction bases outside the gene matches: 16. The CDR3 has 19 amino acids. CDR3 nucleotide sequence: TGTGCCAGCAGTCTTCGAAACCTCCTGGACAGGGTTTCCTACAATGAGCAGTTCTTC. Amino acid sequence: CASSLRNLLDRVSYNEQFF.

In DNA form, the CDR3 reads TGTGCCAGCAGTGTGACAGGGGTACCATTCGTGGGTTCCTACGAGCAGTACTTC. It specifies CASSVTGVPFVGSYEQYF. J is TRBJ2-7 and V is TRBV27; 8 nucleotides match TRBD1. CDR3 size: 18 residues. V lost 5 bases, J lost 1 base, and 16 bases stayed unmatched. Per germline, CDR1 MNHEY and CDR2 SMNVEV (reference sequence).

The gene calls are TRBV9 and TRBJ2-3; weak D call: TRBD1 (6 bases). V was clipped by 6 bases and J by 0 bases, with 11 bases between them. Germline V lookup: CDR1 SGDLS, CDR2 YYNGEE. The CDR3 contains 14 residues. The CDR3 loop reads CASKDRQSTDTQYF. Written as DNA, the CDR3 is TGTGCCAGCAAGGACAGACAGAGCACAGATACGCAGTATTTT.

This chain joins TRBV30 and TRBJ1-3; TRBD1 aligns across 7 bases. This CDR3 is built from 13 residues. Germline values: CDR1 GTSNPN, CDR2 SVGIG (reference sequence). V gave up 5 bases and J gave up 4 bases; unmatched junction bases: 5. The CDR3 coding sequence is TGTGCCTGGGACAGGGATCTCGGAAACACCATATATTTT. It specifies CAWDRDLGNTIYF.